The 10 T cell receptor beta chains reported below all come from one sample, sequenced in a study of T-cell reconstitution after alpha-beta-depleted transplantation in children. Unique molecular identifiers were used in preparing the TCRbeta library. Via MiXCR, TCRdb re-called the PCR reads, giving one row per CDR3 protein. The table lists some 590,000 distinct CDR3 sequences, roughly a tenth of them singletons. Specimen: PBMCs from the stem cell graft donor, collected from the stem cell graft. The receptors here all came from a human donor who donated a stem cell graft to a child with acute myeloid leukemia.

This chain joins TRBV29-1 and TRBJ1-1; D is unresolved. The CDR3 loop spans 15 amino acids. The germline V and J ends were trimmed by 0 bases and 4 bases, with 15 bases remaining between them. Looked up from germline, CDR1 is SQVTM and CDR2 is ANQGSEA. CDR3: CSVEDGSRKITEAFF. In nucleotides, the CDR3 is TGCAGCGTTGAAGATGGCAGCCGGAAAATCACTGAAGCTTTCTTT.

The chain recombines TRBV5-1 with TRBJ1-4; no definite D call. The CDR3 spans 11 residues. Trimming took 5 bases from V and 10 from J, leaving 9 bases between them. From germline, CDR1 is SGHRS and CDR2 YFSETQ. CDR3 coding DNA: TGCGCCAGCAGAGGTATGGGAAAACTGTTTTTT. This sequence encodes CASRGMGKLFF.

At least ten counts were recorded for this clonotype. The chain joins TRBV6-1 to TRBJ2-1, with D perhaps being TRBD1 or TRBD2 (6 bases each). This CDR3 is built from 16 residues. Trimming stripped 3 bases from V and 2 bases from J, with 14 bases between. Per the germline V gene, CDR1 is MNHNS and CDR2 is SASEGT. The CDR3 here is CASSDMGGATYNEQFF. The CDR3 DNA sequence: TGTGCCAGCAGTGATATGGGGGGCGCTACCTACAATGAGCAGTTCTTC.

This clonotype was seen many times. The gene calls are TRBV12-3 or TRBV12-4 and TRBJ2-3; D may be TRBD2 (6 bases). CDR3 length: 15 residues. Deletions cut 5 bases from V and 6 bases from J, with 18 bases between. CDR3 nucleotides: TGTGCCAGCAGTCCCCGTGGTGGAGGGGAGGATACGCAGTATTTT. Residues: CASSPRGGGEDTQYF.

V and J are TRBV7-2 and TRBJ2-3; 8 bases align to TRBD2. CDR1 SGHTA and CDR2 FQGNSA come from the germline V gene. The CDR3 extends over 17 amino acids. V lost 5 bases to trimming and J lost 4 bases; unmatched junction nucleotides: 14. The CDR3: CASSRGAGGAKPDTQYF. CDR3 coding DNA: TGTGCCAGCAGCCGCGGGGCGGGGGGCGCGAAACCAGATACGCAGTATTTT.

In its sample, this clonotype was seen a few times. CDR3 sequence reads: CAYNRVYEQYF. DNA of the CDR3: TGTGCCTACAACAGGGTCTACGAGCAGTACTTC. The chain links TRBV30 to TRBJ2-7, with D perhaps TRBD1 (6 bases). V lost 7 bases and J lost 3, with 10 bases in between. The CDR3 totals 11 residues. Germline V lookup: CDR1 GTSNPN, CDR2 SVGIG (reference sequence).

This clonotype was detected ten times or more. The genes are TRBV10-3 and TRBJ1-1; D is undetermined. The CDR3 length is 12 residues. Germline lookup yields CDR1 ENHRY and CDR2 SYGVKD. V lost 4 bases to trimming and J lost 4 bases, with 7 bases between them. The CDR3 loop reads CAISGYGTEAFF. The CDR3 DNA is TGTGCCATCAGTGGGTACGGCACTGAAGCTTTCTTT.

In this sample, this clonotype turned up many times. The chain joins TRBV30 to TRBJ2-1; no clear D. The CDR3 is made up of 12 amino acids. Germline loops: CDR1 GTSNPN, CDR2 SVGIG (reference sequence). V was trimmed by 3 bases and J by 1 base, leaving 4 bases between them. The CDR3 region has the DNA TGTGCCTGGAGCTTATCCTACAATGAGCAGTTCTTC. Encoded protein: CAWSLSYNEQFF.

This sequence joins TRBV24-1 and TRBJ2-4; the D gene is possibly TRBD2 (6 bases). Germline CDR1 is KGHDR and CDR2 is SFDVKD. CDR3 length equals 14 residues. Trimming took 5 bases from V and 5 from J, leaving 12 bases between them. The DNA of the CDR3 is TGTGCCACCAGTGCCGGGGGAGGCGAAAACATTCAGTACTTC. This gives the protein CATSAGGGENIQYF.

The V and J genes are TRBV3-1 and TRBJ2-7, with D unresolved. CDR3 size: 13 residues. Trimming removed 0 bases from V and 4 bases from J, with 7 bases in between. The germline V gene has CDR1 LGHDT and CDR2 YNNKEL (reference sequence). The CDR3 sequence: CASSQEQLYEQYF. Written as DNA, the CDR3 is TGTGCCAGCAGCCAAGAGCAGTTGTACGAGCAGTACTTC.